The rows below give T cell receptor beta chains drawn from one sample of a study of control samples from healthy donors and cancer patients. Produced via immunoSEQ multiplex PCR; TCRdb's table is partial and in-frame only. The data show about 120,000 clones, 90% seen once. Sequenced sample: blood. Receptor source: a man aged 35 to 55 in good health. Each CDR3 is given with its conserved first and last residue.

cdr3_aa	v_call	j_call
CASSLGAGERTDTQYF	TRBV7-9	TRBJ2-3
CASSETTGLWVHEQYF	TRBV21-1	TRBJ2-7
CASSPGTGDTGELFF	TRBV7-7	TRBJ2-2
CASSLVVRDVPLGEQYF	TRBV11-3	TRBJ2-7
CASGGGEHGYTF	TRBV7-3	TRBJ1-2
CASSVAGGVPYNEQFF	TRBV9	TRBJ2-1
CASSISVGKGGGNQPQHF	TRBV19	TRBJ1-5
CASSYFGTGVETQYF	TRBV6-5	TRBJ2-5
CASSPGGRDRYSNQPQHF	TRBV5-1	TRBJ1-5
CASSVAAKNTEAFF	TRBV9	TRBJ1-1
CASSSQGVANEKLFF	TRBV5-1	TRBJ1-4
CATSVPPALHF	TRBV24-1	TRBJ1-6
CAISAADVSSPLHF	TRBV10-3	TRBJ1-6
CASSFDRASGNTIYF	TRBV6-6	TRBJ1-3
CASSLHSLSGTGGAEQYF	TRBV7-8	TRBJ2-7
CSASSGGRLFF	TRBV20-1	TRBJ1-4